This is a list of T cell receptor beta chains from one sample in a study of T cell responses to AZD1222 COVID-19 vaccine. Data came from immunoSEQ multiplex PCR; TCRdb stores just in-frame clones and leaves some out. The table shows more than 85,000 clones, with nearly 90% occurring only once. Source: peripheral blood, taken on day 0 of AZD1222 vaccination. The receptors were sampled from an adult in good health. Both conserved end residues are part of each CDR3. A D gene is named only where the DNA matches it firmly. Clone size appears in some rows only: once, few, many, or a class for an expanded clone.

DNA,CDR3,D,J,V,size
TGTGCCAGCAGCGTAGTGGCTAGCGGGAGGCCGGGAGATACGCAGTATTTT,CASSVVASGRPGDTQYF,TRBD2,TRBJ2-3,TRBV9,NA
TGTGCCAGCAGCCTCCAAAGGGGGCGGTCCTACGAGCAGTACTTC,CASSLQRGRSYEQYF,TRBD1,TRBJ2-7,TRBV5-4,NA
TGTGCCAGCAGCTTAATCGGGGGCCGCAATCAGCCCCAGCATTTT,CASSLIGGRNQPQHF,NA,TRBJ1-5,TRBV7-8,few
TGTGCCAGCAGTAACGCCGCGGGTTCCGAGCAGTACTTC,CASSNAAGSEQYF,NA,TRBJ2-7,TRBV12-3/TRBV12-4,NA
TGCGCCAGCAGCCCGGAGGGGGCCCGCAATCAGCCCCAGCATTTT,CASSPEGARNQPQHF,TRBD1,TRBJ1-5,TRBV4-1,NA
TGTGCCAGCAGCTTAGCAGGGATGGGGGCCAACGTCCTGACTTTC,CASSLAGMGANVLTF,NA,TRBJ2-6,TRBV7-8,NA
TGTGCCAGCAGCCAAGACGTGGCCAGAAATTCACCCCTCCACTTT,CASSQDVARNSPLHF,NA,TRBJ1-6,TRBV3-1/TRBV3-2,NA
TGTGCCAGCAGGGGAAGCTACAATGAGCAGTTCTTC,CASRGSYNEQFF,NA,TRBJ2-1,TRBV28,NA
TGTGCCAGCAGCCCCGGGACTAGCGGTGAGGAGCAGTTCTTC,CASSPGTSGEEQFF,TRBD2,TRBJ2-1,TRBV7-2,NA
TGTGCCAGCAGCAAAGCGCTAGAACAGTCAGGGAACATGGTCTACGAGCAGTACTTC,CASSKALEQSGNMVYEQYF,NA,TRBJ2-7,TRBV21-1,once
TGTGCCAGCTCAACGGACAGGGGGCTCGGTGAGACCCAGTACTTC,CASSTDRGLGETQYF,TRBD1,TRBJ2-5,TRBV18,NA
TGTGCCAGCAGCCACCACGATGAGCGGACTAATGAAAAACTGTTTTTT,CASSHHDERTNEKLFF,NA,TRBJ1-4,TRBV11-3,NA
TGTGCCAGTAGTATAGGCTCCGGGACTGCAATTGGAGAGACCCAGTACTTC,CASSIGSGTAIGETQYF,NA,TRBJ2-5,TRBV19,NA
TGTGCCAGCAGCTCCGGACTAGCGGGGGTTATCACCGGGGAGCTGTTTTTT,CASSSGLAGVITGELFF,TRBD2,TRBJ2-2,TRBV6-2/TRBV6-3,once
TGTGCCAGCAGCTTAGGTGGGAGTACCTACGAGCAGTACTTC,CASSLGGSTYEQYF,NA,TRBJ2-7,TRBV7-2,NA
TGTGCCAGCAGCTTAGTACCGGGGCGGGACACCGGGGAGCTGTTTTTT,CASSLVPGRDTGELFF,NA,TRBJ2-2,TRBV7-2,once
TGTGCCAGCTCCCCACTAGGGGGGGAAGAGCAGTACTTC,CASSPLGGEEQYF,NA,TRBJ2-7,TRBV18,NA
TGTGCCAGCAGTCGACAGGGGGCGGGAGCTAATGAAAAACTGTTTTTT,CASSRQGAGANEKLFF,TRBD1,TRBJ1-4,TRBV5-4,few
TGTGCCAGCAGCTTAACGGGGGGGAGCTCCTACAATGAGCAGTTCTTC,CASSLTGGSSYNEQFF,TRBD2,TRBJ2-1,TRBV7-6,NA
TGTGCCAGTACCGAAATCCGAGGGACGGTCCCCACCGGGGAGCTGTTTTTT,CASTEIRGTVPTGELFF,NA,TRBJ2-2,TRBV19,NA
TGTGCCAGTAGTCATCGGTCGGCGGGGGACTACACCTTC,CASSHRSAGDYTF,NA,TRBJ1-2,TRBV19,NA
TGTGCCAGCAGTTTCGAGACGAAAGATACGCAGTATTTT,CASSFETKDTQYF,NA,TRBJ2-3,TRBV28,NA
TGTGCCAGGGGGGGCGGGTACCAAGAGACCCAGTACTTC,CARGGGYQETQYF,NA,TRBJ2-5,TRBV19,NA
TGTGCCAGCAGAACCGGGGGTAGTAAAACCGGGGAGCTGTTTTTT,CASRTGGSKTGELFF,NA,TRBJ2-2,TRBV6-5,NA
TGTGCCAGCAGCTCCGGGGATTATTCACCCCTCCACTTT,CASSSGDYSPLHF,NA,TRBJ1-6,TRBV12-3/TRBV12-4,NA
TGTGCCAGCTCACCACCTCCGGGCGGGGGCAATCAGCCCCAGCATTTT,CASSPPPGGGNQPQHF,NA,TRBJ1-5,TRBV18,NA
TGTGCCAGCTCACCCGGACTAGCGGGGGGTTATTTT,CASSPGLAGGYF,TRBD2,TRBJ2-3,TRBV18,NA
TGTGCCAGCAGTCCCTCCGGGACAGGGTATCGGCCCCTCCACTTT,CASSPSGTGYRPLHF,TRBD1,TRBJ1-6,TRBV6-2/TRBV6-3,NA
TGTGCCAGTAGTATGCGGGAGCAGCCCCAGCATTTT,CASSMREQPQHF,NA,TRBJ1-5,TRBV19,NA
TGTGCCAGCAGCCTAGGGTTCGAGGGCTACGAGCAGTACTTC,CASSLGFEGYEQYF,NA,TRBJ2-7,TRBV3-1/TRBV3-2,NA
TGTGCCATCAGTGCCCAGGAGAGCAATCAGCCCCAGCATTTT,CAISAQESNQPQHF,NA,TRBJ1-5,TRBV10-3,NA
TGTGCCAGCAGTTCCAAAGCTGGAAACACCATATATTTT,CASSSKAGNTIYF,NA,TRBJ1-3,TRBV12-3/TRBV12-4,NA
TGCGCCAGCAGCCAAGACCCGGGACTAGCGGGATACGAGCAGTACTTC,CASSQDPGLAGYEQYF,TRBD2,TRBJ2-7,TRBV4-1,once
TGCGCCAGCAGCCCGTCTGACAGGGTTGGGCAGCCCCAGCATTTT,CASSPSDRVGQPQHF,TRBD1,TRBJ1-5,TRBV5-1,few
TGCAGCGCCGGGACAGGGGGCGCCCGCCAAAATGGCTACACCTTC,CSAGTGGARQNGYTF,TRBD1,TRBJ1-2,TRBV29-1,NA
TGTGCCAGCAGCGTAGCTACAGGGGGTACTGAGCAGTTCTTC,CASSVATGGTEQFF,TRBD1,TRBJ2-1,TRBV9,NA
TGTGCCTGGAACTCCGCGGGGTGGGGGACCTTACATTTT,CAWNSAGWGTLHF,NA,TRBJ2-3,TRBV30,once
TGTGCCAGCAGCTTAGGACAGGGGGCAACCGGGGAGCTGTTTTTT,CASSLGQGATGELFF,TRBD1,TRBJ2-2,TRBV7-9,NA
TGTGCCAGCAGCCCACTGGGGGGGCTAACCATAAACTATGGCTACACCTTC,CASSPLGGLTINYGYTF,NA,TRBJ1-2,TRBV4-2,NA
TGTGCCAGCACCACCCAACAGGGGCTCGCAGATACGCAGTATTTT,CASTTQQGLADTQYF,TRBD1,TRBJ2-3,TRBV6-5,NA
TGTGCCAGCAGTGAAAGGCAGGGAGGTAGGAACACTGAAGCTTTCTTT,CASSERQGGRNTEAFF,NA,TRBJ1-1,TRBV2,NA
TGTGCCAGCAGCGGGACGGTCTATGGCTACACCTTC,CASSGTVYGYTF,NA,TRBJ1-2,TRBV9,NA
TGTGCCAGCAGTTATAACAGGGCAGGGGAGCAGTACTTC,CASSYNRAGEQYF,NA,TRBJ2-7,TRBV6-2/TRBV6-3,few
TGTGCCAGCAGCTACCAACGACTTATAGGGAAGAACACCGGGGAGCTGTTTTTT,CASSYQRLIGKNTGELFF,NA,TRBJ2-2,TRBV7-2,NA
TGTGCCAGCAGCCACCTCGCGGGGCAGGGAAGATATGGCTACACCTTC,CASSHLAGQGRYGYTF,NA,TRBJ1-2,TRBV3-1/TRBV3-2,NA